This paragraph covers one T cell receptor beta chain sequence. In the original processing: From reference gene primer amplification, estimates of nucleated cell counts were derived. Profiling relied on immunoSEQ multiplex PCR, and the TCRdb table lists in-frame clones only, not all of them. The D gene and trimming were derived from the DNA, and the V and J assignments and clone size from that table. The data show around 200,000 clones, with about 88% seen just once and about 5% held by the top ten. The data were obtained in a study of blood T cell repertoires in COVID-19. Across the study: Acute and convalescent COVID-19 specimens originated in the United States, Italy and Spain. Sources were T cells, B-cell-depleted T cells, or PBMCs; the material itself was cDNA or gDNA.

The CDR3 has 15 amino acids. V dropped 2 bases and J dropped 3 bases, with 13 bases sitting between them. The V gene's germline CDR1 is MNHNS and CDR2 SASEGT. The J gene is TRBJ1-2, the V gene TRBV6-1, with a weak D call TRBD1 (6 bases). The sequence derives from a woman aged 80 or over with acute or convalescent COVID-19. The material sequenced was peripheral blood. The DNA of the CDR3 is TGTGCCAGCAGTGAACGGAGGACAGATCACTATGGCTACACCTTC. Its translation is CASSERRTDHYGYTF.